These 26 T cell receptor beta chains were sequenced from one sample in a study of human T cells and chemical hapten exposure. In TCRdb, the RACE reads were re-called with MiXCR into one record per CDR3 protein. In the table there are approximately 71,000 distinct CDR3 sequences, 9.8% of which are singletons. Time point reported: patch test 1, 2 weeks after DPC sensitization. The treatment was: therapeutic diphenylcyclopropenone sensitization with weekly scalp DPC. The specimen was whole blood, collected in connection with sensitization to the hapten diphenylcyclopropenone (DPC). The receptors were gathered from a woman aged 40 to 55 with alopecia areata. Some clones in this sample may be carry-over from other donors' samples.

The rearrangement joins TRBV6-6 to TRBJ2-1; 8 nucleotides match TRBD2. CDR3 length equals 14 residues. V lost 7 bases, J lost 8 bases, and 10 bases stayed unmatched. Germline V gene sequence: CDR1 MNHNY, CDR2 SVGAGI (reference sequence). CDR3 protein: CASTQGNGGDEQFF. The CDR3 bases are TGTGCCAGCACCCAGGGAAACGGGGGGGATGAGCAGTTCTTC.

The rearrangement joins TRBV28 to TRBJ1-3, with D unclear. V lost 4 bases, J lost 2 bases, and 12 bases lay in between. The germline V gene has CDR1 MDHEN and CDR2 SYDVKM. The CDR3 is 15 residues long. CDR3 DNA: TGTGCCAGCAGTTCTTACGGGCAGCCTGGAAACACCATATATTTT. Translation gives CASSSYGQPGNTIYF.

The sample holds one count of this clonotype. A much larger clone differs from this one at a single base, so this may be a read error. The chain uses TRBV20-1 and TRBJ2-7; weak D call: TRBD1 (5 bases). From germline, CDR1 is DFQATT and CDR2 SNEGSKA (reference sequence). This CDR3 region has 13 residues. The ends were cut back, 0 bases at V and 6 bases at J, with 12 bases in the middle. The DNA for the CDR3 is TGCAGTGCTAGAGATACCAGGGTCAGCGAGCAGTACTTC. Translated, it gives CSARDTRVSEQYF.

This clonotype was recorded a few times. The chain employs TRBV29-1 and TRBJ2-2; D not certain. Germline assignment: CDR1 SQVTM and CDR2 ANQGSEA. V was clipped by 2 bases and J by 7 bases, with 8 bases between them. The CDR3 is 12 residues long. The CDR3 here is CSVERDNGELFF. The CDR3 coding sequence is TGCAGCGTTGAAAGGGATAACGGGGAGCTGTTTTTT.

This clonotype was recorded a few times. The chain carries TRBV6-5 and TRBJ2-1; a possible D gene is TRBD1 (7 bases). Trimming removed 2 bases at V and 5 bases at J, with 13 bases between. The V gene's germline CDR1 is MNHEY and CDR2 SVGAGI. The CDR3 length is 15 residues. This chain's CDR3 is CASSYRGRGDNEQFF. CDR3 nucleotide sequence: TGTGCCAGCAGTTACAGGGGCAGGGGGGACAATGAGCAGTTCTTC.

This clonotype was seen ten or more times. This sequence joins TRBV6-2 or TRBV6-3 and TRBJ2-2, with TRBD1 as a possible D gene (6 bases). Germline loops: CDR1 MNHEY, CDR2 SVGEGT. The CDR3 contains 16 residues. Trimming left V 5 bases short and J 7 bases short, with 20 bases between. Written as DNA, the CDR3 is TGTGCCAGCAGTCGAGGACAGTCACGGTTCGTCGGGGAGCTGTTTTTT. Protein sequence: CASSRGQSRFVGELFF.

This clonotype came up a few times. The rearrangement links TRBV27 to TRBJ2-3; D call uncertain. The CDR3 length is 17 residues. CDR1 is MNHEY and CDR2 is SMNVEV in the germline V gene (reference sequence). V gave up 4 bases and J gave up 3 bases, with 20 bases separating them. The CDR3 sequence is CASSSYPLVPRTDTQYF. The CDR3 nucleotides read TGTGCCAGCAGTTCCTATCCACTGGTACCTAGGACAGATACGCAGTATTTT.

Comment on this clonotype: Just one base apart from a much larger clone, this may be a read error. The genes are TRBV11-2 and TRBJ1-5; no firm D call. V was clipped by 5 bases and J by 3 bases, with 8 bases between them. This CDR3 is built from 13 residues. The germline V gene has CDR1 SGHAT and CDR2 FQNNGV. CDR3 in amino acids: CASSVSSNQPQHF. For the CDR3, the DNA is TGTGCCAGCAGCGTATCTTCCAATCAGCCCCAGCATTTT.

Written as DNA, the CDR3 is TGTGCCAGCTCAACGGACAGGGGATATATCAACGAGCAGTACTTC. This gives the protein CASSTDRGYINEQYF. The chain recombines TRBV18 with TRBJ2-7; 9 bases are a match to TRBD1. The junction had 10 bases not matched to a gene; V was cut back by 5 bases and J by 5 bases. Germline values: CDR1 KGHSH, CDR2 LQKENI. The CDR3 contains 15 residues.

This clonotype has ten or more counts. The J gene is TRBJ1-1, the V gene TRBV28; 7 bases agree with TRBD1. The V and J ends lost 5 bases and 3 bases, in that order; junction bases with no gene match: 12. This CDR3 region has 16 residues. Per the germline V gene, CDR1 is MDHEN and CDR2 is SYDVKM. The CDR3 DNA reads TGTGCCAGCAGTAACAGGGGTTGGTTTGGGGACACTGAAGCTTTCTTT. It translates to CASSNRGWFGDTEAFF.

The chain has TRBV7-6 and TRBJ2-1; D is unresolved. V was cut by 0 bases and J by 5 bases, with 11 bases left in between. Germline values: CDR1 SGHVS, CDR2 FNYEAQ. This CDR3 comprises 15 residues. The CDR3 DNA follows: TGTGCCAGCAGCTTAGCGCTGCTGGCGGACAATGAGCAGTTCTTC. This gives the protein CASSLALLADNEQFF.

The CDR3 protein is CASSPRQGANYGYTF. As DNA, the CDR3 is TGTGCCAGCAGCCCCCGACAGGGGGCAAACTATGGCTACACCTTC. The chain has TRBV3-1 and TRBJ1-2, with TRBD1 matching 10 bases. V gave up 4 bases and J gave up 2 bases; unmatched junction bases: 4. The CDR3 totals 15 residues. Germline assignment: CDR1 LGHDT and CDR2 YNNKEL (reference sequence).

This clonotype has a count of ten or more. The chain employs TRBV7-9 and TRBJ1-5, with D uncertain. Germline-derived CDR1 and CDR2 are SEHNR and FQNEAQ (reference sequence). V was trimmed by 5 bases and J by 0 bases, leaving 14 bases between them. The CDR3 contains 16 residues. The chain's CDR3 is CASSPAGGVSNQPQHF. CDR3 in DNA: TGTGCCAGCAGCCCCGCGGGAGGAGTTAGCAATCAGCCCCAGCATTTT. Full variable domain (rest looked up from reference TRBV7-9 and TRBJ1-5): DTGVSQNPRHKITKRGQNVTFRCDPISEHNRLYWYRQTLGQGPEFLTYFQNEAQLEKSRLLSDRFSAERPKGSFSTLEIQRTEQGDSAMYLCASSPAGGVSNQPQHFGDGTRLSIL.

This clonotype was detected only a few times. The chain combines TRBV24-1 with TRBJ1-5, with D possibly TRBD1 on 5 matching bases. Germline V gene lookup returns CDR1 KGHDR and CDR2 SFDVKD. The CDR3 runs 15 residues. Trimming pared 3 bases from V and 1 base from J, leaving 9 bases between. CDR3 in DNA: TGTGCCACCAGTGATAGGGCAGGGAGCAATCAGCCCCAGCATTTT. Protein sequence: CATSDRAGSNQPQHF.

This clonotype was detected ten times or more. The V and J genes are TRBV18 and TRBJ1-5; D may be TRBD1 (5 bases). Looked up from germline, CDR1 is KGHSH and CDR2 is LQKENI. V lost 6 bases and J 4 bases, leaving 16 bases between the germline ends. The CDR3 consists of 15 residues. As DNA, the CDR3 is TGTGCCAGCTCCCTGTTGATGGGGGGTAATCAGCCCCAGCATTTT. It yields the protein CASSLLMGGNQPQHF.

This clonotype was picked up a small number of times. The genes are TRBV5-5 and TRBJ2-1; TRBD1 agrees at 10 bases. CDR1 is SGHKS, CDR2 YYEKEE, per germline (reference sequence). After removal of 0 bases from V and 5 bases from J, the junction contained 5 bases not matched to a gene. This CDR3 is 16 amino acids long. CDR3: CASSLATGGMNNEQFF. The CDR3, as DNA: TGTGCCAGCAGCTTGGCGACAGGGGGCATGAACAATGAGCAGTTCTTC.

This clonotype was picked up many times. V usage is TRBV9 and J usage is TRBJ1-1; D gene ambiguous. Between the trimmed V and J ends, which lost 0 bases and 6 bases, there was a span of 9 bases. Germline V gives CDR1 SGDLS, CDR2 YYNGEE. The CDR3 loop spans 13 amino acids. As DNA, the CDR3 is TGTGCCAGCAGCGTAGTAAGTGGGGCTGAAGCTTTCTTT. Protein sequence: CASSVVSGAEAFF.

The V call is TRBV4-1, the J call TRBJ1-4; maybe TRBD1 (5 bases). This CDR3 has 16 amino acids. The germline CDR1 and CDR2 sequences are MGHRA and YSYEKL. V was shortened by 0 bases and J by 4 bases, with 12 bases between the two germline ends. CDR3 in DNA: TGCGCCAGCAGCCAAGAGGGCAGGGCCCTTAATGAAAAACTGTTTTTT. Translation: CASSQEGRALNEKLFF.

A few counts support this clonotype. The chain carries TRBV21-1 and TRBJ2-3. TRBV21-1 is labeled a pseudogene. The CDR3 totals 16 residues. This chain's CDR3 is CASSKVNSNYPDTQYF. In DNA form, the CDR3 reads TGTGCCAGCAGCAAAGTTAACAGTAATTACCCAGATACGCAGTATTTT.

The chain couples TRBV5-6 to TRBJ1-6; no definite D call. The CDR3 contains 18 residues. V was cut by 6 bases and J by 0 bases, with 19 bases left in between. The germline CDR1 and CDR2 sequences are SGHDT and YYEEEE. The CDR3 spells CASNSNRQASSYNSPLHF. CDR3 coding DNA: TGTGCCAGCAACTCTAACCGACAAGCCAGCTCCTATAATTCACCCCTCCACTTT.

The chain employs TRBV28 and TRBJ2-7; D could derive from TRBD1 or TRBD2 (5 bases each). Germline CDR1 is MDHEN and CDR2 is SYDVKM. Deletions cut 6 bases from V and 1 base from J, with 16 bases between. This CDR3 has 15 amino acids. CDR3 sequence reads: CASRPTGTSSYEQYF. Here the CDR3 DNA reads TGTGCCAGCAGACCGACCGGGACCTCTTCCTACGAGCAGTACTTC.

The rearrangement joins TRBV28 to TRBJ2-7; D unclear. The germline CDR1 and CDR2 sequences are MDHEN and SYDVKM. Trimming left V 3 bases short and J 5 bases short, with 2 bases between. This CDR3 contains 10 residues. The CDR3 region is CASSFNEQYF. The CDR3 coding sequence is TGTGCCAGCAGTTTTAACGAGCAGTACTTC.

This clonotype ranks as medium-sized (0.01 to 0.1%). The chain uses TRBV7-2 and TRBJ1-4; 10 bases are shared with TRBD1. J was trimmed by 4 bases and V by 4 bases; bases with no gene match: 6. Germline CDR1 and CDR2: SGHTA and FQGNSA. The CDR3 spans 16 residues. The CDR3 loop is CASSSMGTGVNEKLFF. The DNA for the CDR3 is TGTGCCAGCAGCTCGATGGGGACAGGGGTTAATGAAAAACTGTTTTTT.

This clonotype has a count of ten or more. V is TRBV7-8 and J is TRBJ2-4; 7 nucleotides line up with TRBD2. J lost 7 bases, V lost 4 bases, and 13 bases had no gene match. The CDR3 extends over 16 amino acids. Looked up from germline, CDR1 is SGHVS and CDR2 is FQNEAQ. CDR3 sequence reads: CASSWEGFLEANIQYF. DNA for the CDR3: TGTGCCAGCAGCTGGGAGGGATTTCTTGAGGCCAACATTCAGTACTTC.

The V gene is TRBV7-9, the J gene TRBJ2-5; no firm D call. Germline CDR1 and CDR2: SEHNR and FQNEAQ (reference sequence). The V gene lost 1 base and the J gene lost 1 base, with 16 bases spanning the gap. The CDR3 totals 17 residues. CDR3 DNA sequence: TGTGCCAGCAGCTTAGGATCGGCTGTTTGGGGCCAAGAGACCCAGTACTTC. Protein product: CASSLGSAVWGQETQYF. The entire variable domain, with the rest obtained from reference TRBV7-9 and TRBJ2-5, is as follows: DTGVSQNPRHKITKRGQNVTFRCDPISEHNRLYWYRQTLGQGPEFLTYFQNEAQLEKSRLLSDRFSAERPKGSFSTLEIQRTEQGDSAMYLCASSLGSAVWGQETQYFGPGTRLLVL.

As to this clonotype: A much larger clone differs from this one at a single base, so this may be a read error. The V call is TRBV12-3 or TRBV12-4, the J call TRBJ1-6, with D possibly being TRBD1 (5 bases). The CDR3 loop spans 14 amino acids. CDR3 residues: CASSPRGQASPLRF. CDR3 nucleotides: TGTGCCAGCAGTCCTAGGGGTCAGGCTTCACCCCTCCGCTTT.